Described below is a single T cell receptor (beta chain) sequence and its context. This clonotype was counted ten times or more. The antigen this receptor binds is unknown. Per-base quality was not reported, and no clone a single base away is much larger than it. V and J are truncated by 6 bases and 6 bases respectively, leaving an intervening sequence of 8 bases. The CDR3 goes from the cysteine to the phenylalanine over 11 residues. The CDR3 DNA has 33 bases and is translated from base 1. Taken from the germline V gene, the CDR1 and CDR2 loops are MNHEY and SVGEGT. Graves' hyperthyroidism was defined as stable when no progression to ophthalmopathy occurred over 18 months of follow-up. The hyperthyroidism patients were between 18 and 65 years old and newly diagnosed, with a disease duration of less than 2 months. Patients with uncontrolled infections, other autoimmune diseases, pregnancy or lactation were excluded. Diagnoses relied on clinical symptoms, serum thyroxine and TRAb, thyroid ultrasound and orbital computed tomography. PBMCs were isolated from 10 ml of fresh peripheral blood by Ficoll-Paque density gradient centrifugation. Total RNA was extracted using Trizol reagent, and RNA quality was assessed on an Agilent 2100 Bioanalyzer.

The TCR beta CDR3 regions were amplified from the RNA transcripts. A first-round RT-PCR of the TCR CDR3 used the HTBI primer set with the Qiagen OneStep RT-PCR kit. Libraries were constructed in a second round of multiplex PCR, after which size selection and purification were performed. Libraries were sequenced paired-end with 100 bp reads on an Illumina HiSeq2000. Per the source publication's procedure: SOAPnuke was used to process the raw data, throwing out any read that contained adapters or uncalled bases, had a mean Phred below 15, or lacked an exact constant-primer or identifier match. High-quality paired reads were merged using COPE v1.2.5, and each unique nucleotide sequence was defined as a clonotype. MiTCR v1.1 was used to align the clonotypes against IMGT TRBV, TRBD and TRBJ reference segments. The analysis included only V-J combinations with a frequency above 0.0001, which together covered around 99% of the repertoires. The TCS score was defined as F50 (clonal expansion) divided by E x V (chaos), with BLOSUM62-based TCRdist calculated between CDR3 peptides within each V-J. Welch's t-statistics and random forest reduced approximately 520 V-J features to roughly 13, which were used in a naive Bayes classifier (R e1071). Through fastp at Q25 and MiXCR, TCRdb rebuilt clones from the public reads, retaining in-frame beta chains. Here each entry gathers all rows of one CDR3 protein and keeps the most common genes and DNA. The V and J calls come from TCRdb's annotation, not from the publication. The sample data list some 420,000 distinct CDR3 sequences, and approximately 14% of these were observed just once. The ten largest clonotypes hold 5% to 6% of the sample.

The data derive from a study of T cells in Graves' hyperthyroidism and ophthalmopathy (dated by TCRdb to between 2018 and 2020). Concerning the study at large: Peripheral blood samples were taken at initial diagnosis, before any treatment was given. To identify TCR V-J signatures that set the groups apart, the researchers used a discovery cohort of about a hundred patients, made up of 40 to 45 with Graves' ophthalmopathy and some 58 with stable Graves' hyperthyroidism. Prospective prediction of ophthalmopathy was tested in an independent validation cohort consisting of 18 to 20 hyperthyroidism patients and some 15 patients who later progressed to ophthalmopathy. The roughly 91 discovery patients were randomly divided into training and test sets at a 7:3 ratio. In several Graves' hyperthyroidism patients, the study also compared T-cell repertoires from thyroid tissue with T-cell repertoires from blood. Following sampling, methimazole starting at 30 mg daily was given to hyperthyroidism patients, and high-dose intravenous methylprednisolone was given to ophthalmopathy patients. The paper describes TCR Vbeta CDR3 sequencing of about 140 peripheral blood samples, made up of 40 to 45 ophthalmopathy patients, 70 to 75 hyperthyroidism patients and 17 progressor patients.

Points the paper makes about the study in general: Most expanded thyroid clonotypes (frequency above 0.001) were also found in blood, which suggests that blood repertoires may mirror thyroid immune responses. No statistical method was used to fix the sample size in advance, and group allocation was not hidden from the investigators. Ophthalmopathy was separated from stable hyperthyroidism by a 13 V-J signature model, with just over 85% sensitivity and 81% to 82% specificity obtained in cross-validation and 80%/75% obtained in testing. In validation, the model predicted progression to ophthalmopathy with roughly 66% sensitivity and approximately 72% specificity, a median of around six months before onset.

In this chain, TRBV6-2 or TRBV6-3 is recombined with TRBJ1-2; the D gene is possibly TRBD1, with 6 bases matching. The origin of this receptor is a woman between 18 and 30 years old with Graves' hyperthyroidism. The source material was blood. The DNA reads as follows: TGTGCCAGCAGGCAGGGGCATGGCTACACCTTC. Protein translation: CASRQGHGYTF.